These 9 T cell receptor beta chains share one sample of origin, sequenced in a study of T cells in Graves' hyperthyroidism and ophthalmopathy. RNA transcripts served as the template for amplifying TCR beta CDR3 regions. HTBI primers drove first-round RT-PCR of the TCR CDR3. One entry per CDR3 protein, called by TCRdb with MiXCR from the multiplex PCR reads. The sample lists approximately 590,000 distinct CDR3 sequences, about half seen once, with about 8.2% in the top ten. The sample was peripheral blood or thyroid tissue (not recorded which). These receptors all come from a woman between 18 and 29 years old with Graves' hyperthyroidism.

This clonotype was picked up one time. The chain employs TRBV7-2 and TRBJ2-1, with 10 bases aligning to TRBD1. Germline assignment: CDR1 SGHTA and CDR2 FQGNSA. Unmatched junction bases numbered 4, after V lost 5 bases and J lost 6 bases. CDR3 size: 14 residues. CDR3 sequence (DNA): TGTGCCAGCAGCGACCGGGACAGGGGCAATGAGCAGTTCTTC. Its protein product is CASSDRDRGNEQFF.

The chain joins TRBV2 to TRBJ2-5; 12 bases map to TRBD2. The germline CDR1 and CDR2 sequences are SNHLY and FYNNEI. V was pared by 7 bases and J by 3 bases, with 6 bases of the junction left unmatched. The CDR3 is 15 residues long. For the CDR3, the DNA is TGTGCCAGCACTCGGAGGACTAGCGGGAAAGAGACCCAGTACTTC. Its translation is CASTRRTSGKETQYF. The whole variable domain, remainder taken from reference TRBV2 and TRBJ2-5, is EPEVTQTPSHQVTQMGQEVILRCVPISNHLYFYWYRQILGQKVEFLVSFYNNEISEKSEIFDDQFSVERPDGSNFTLKIRSTKLEDSAMYFCASTRRTSGKETQYFGPGTRLLVL.

Note on this clonotype: At one end, the junction sequence differs from germline, possibly due to a read error. The J gene is TRBJ2-6, the V gene TRBV15; D unclear. Germline CDR1 is LNHNV and CDR2 is YYDKDF (reference sequence). The CDR3 runs 15 residues. CDR3 in amino acids: CATSRDLGSSKVLTF. CDR3 bases: TGTGCCACCAGCAGAGATCTGGGTAGCTCCAAGGTGCTCACATTC.

The chain links TRBV5-1 to TRBJ1-4; the D is unclear. This CDR3 spans 13 amino acids. The V end lost 0 bases, the J end lost 8 bases, and 8 bases lay between the germline ends. Germline CDR1 reads SGHRS; CDR2 reads YFSETQ. CDR3 nucleotides: TGCGCCAGCAGCTTGGGACATCAGGAAAAACTGTTTTTT. This sequence encodes CASSLGHQEKLFF.

The chain carries TRBV7-9 and TRBJ2-7, with D possibly being TRBD1 or TRBD2 (5 bases each). V lost 1 base to trimming and J lost 2 bases, with 12 bases between them. The CDR3 extends over 15 amino acids. Germline-derived CDR1 and CDR2 are SEHNR and FQNEAQ (reference sequence). CDR3 coding DNA: TGTGCCAGCAGCTTAGGAGGGGCTTACACCTACGAGCAGTACTTC. Its translation is CASSLGGAYTYEQYF.

Concerning this clonotype: Its ends do not fully match the called genes, so a read error is possible. CDR3 sequence (DNA): TGCGCCAGCAGACCGATTCTGAAAGGAAACACCATATATTTT. This translates into CASRPILKGNTIYF. V usage is TRBV5-8 and J usage is TRBJ1-3; D ambiguous. CDR3 size: 14 residues. Germline values: CDR1 SGHTS, CDR2 YDEGEE.

Concerning this clonotype itself: The junction departs from the called germline gene at one end, perhaps through a read error. CDR3 nucleotide sequence: TGTGCCAGCAGCTTGGGCCTCAGGGGCAACGTCCTGACTTTC. This sequence encodes CASSLGLRGNVLTF. The genes are TRBV5-1 and TRBJ2-6, with TRBD1 as a possible D gene (6 bases). Germline V lookup: CDR1 SGHRS, CDR2 YFSETQ. The CDR3 loop spans 14 amino acids.

This clonotype was observed at least ten times. One junction end does not reproduce the germline sequence, and a read error may be involved. CDR3 sequence reads: CASSLPGNSEAFF. For the CDR3, the DNA is TGTGCCAGCAGCTTACCCGGGAACTCTGAAGCTTTCTTT. The chain couples TRBV7-9 to TRBJ1-1; unclear D gene. Germline CDR1 reads SEHNR; CDR2 reads FQNEAQ (reference sequence). CDR3 length: 13 amino acids.

The rearrangement links TRBV7-2 to TRBJ2-7; D ambiguous. Germline assignment: CDR1 SGHTA and CDR2 FQGNSA. Between the trimmed V and J ends, which lost 5 bases and 3 bases, there was a span of 8 bases. CDR3 length equals 12 residues. CDR3 region: CASSVLLYEQYF. The CDR3 nucleotides read TGTGCCAGCAGCGTTCTCCTCTACGAGCAGTACTTC.